This T cell receptor beta chain was profiled in a study of T cell responses to AZD1222 COVID-19 vaccine. General study points: Repertoires were obtained solely post-peak T cell response.

V gave up 4 bases and J gave up 3 bases, with 9 bases separating them. CDR1 is LGHNA, CDR2 YSLEER, per germline. The CDR3 spans 13 residues. Only in-frame clones appear in the TCRdb table, and some are missing; sequencing was by immunoSEQ multiplex PCR. Of 150,000 to 200,000 clones in the sample, around 89% are singletons; the top ten hold under 8%. Details on this clone: What it recognizes is unknown.

The sample consisted of peripheral blood, taken on day 0 of AZD1222 vaccination. The chain uses TRBV4-3 and TRBJ1-1; perhaps TRBD1 as D (5 bases). The clonotype was recovered from an adult in good health. As DNA, the CDR3 is TGCGCCAGCAGCCTTACAGGAGACACTGAAGCTTTCTTT. It specifies CASSLTGDTEAFF.